These 32 T cell receptor beta chains originate from one sample sequenced in a study of Tregs in tolerant kidney transplant recipients. Profiling relied on immunoSEQ multiplex PCR, and the TCRdb table lists in-frame clones only, not all of them. Across under 40,000 clones, the top ten clones capture around an eighth of the sample. The starting material was CD8+ T cells from blood, obtained before the transplant. Receptors were obtained from a human donor who received a combined kidney and bone marrow transplant.

A word on this clone: The read ends 3 residues shy of where the CDR3 ends; the end is completed using the germline J gene. The chain employs TRBV29-1 and TRBJ1-2, with D unclear. V lost 3 bases to trimming and J lost 4 bases, with 6 bases between them. The CDR3 spans 11 residues. Germline V gives CDR1 SQVTM, CDR2 ANQGSEA. The DNA read from the CDR3 is TGCAGCGTTGAGCAGGTCTATGGC. This encodes CSVEQVYG. The CDR3 in full is CSVEQVYGYTF.

About this clone itself: The read terminates 3 residues before the CDR3 end, so the remaining end is supplied by the germline J gene. V is TRBV18 and J is TRBJ2-3, with 7 positions matching TRBD1. The germline gives CDR1 KGHSH, CDR2 LQKENI. Germline trimming cut 3 bases from V and 5 bases from J; bases unmatched to any gene: 8. The CDR3 length is 15 residues. Partial CDR3 DNA: TGTGCCAGCTCACCCCCCCGTCAGGGGGAAGATACG. This gives the protein CASSPPRQGEDT. The entire CDR3 is CASSPPRQGEDTQYF.

Worth noting for this clone: The read ends 3 residues early relative to the CDR3; the germline J gene fills the gap. The gene calls are TRBV29-1 and TRBJ1-1; weak D call: TRBD1 (6 bases). CDR3 length: 13 amino acids. Germline-derived CDR1 and CDR2 are SQVTM and ANQGSEA. Trimming cost V 4 bases and J 4 bases, with 13 bases left between them. CDR3 bases read: TGCAGCGTTGGGGGGGGGCTGACCACTGAA. Its protein is CSVGGGLTTE. The complete CDR3 protein is CSVGGGLTTEAFF.

Details on this clone: The CDR3 end falls 3 residues outside the read, so it is completed with the germline J gene. The chain carries TRBV19 and TRBJ2-7; 7 positions match TRBD2. CDR1 and CDR2 (germline): LNHDA, SQIVND (reference sequence). J lost 0 bases, V lost 5 bases, and 4 bases had no gene match. The CDR3 spans 14 residues. CDR3 DNA (partial): TGTGCCAGTAGTCCGGGGGGAAGCTCCTACGAG. It encodes CASSPGGSSYE. The whole CDR3 reads CASSPGGSSYEQYF.

The sequenced part of the CDR3 DNA is TGTGCCAGCAGCGATAGCGGGAGCTACAATGAG. The encoded protein is CASSDSGSYNE. The whole CDR3 protein is CASSDSGSYNEQFF. The gene calls are TRBV5-4 and TRBJ2-1; 9 nucleotides line up with TRBD2. The observed sequence ends 3 residues before the CDR3 terminus, with the missing tail filled in from the germline J gene. There are 14 residues in the CDR3. Germline V gene lookup returns CDR1 SGHNT and CDR2 YYREEE (reference sequence). Losses at the gene ends were 4 bases for V and 3 bases for J; bases not matched to a gene: 2.

Worth noting for this clone: The read ends 3 residues before the CDR3 terminus; that terminus is restored from the germline J gene. The chain joins TRBV5-4 to TRBJ2-7; unclear D gene. Germline V gives CDR1 SGHNT, CDR2 YYREEE (reference sequence). The germline V and J ends were trimmed by 1 base and 6 bases, with 11 bases remaining between them. The CDR3 is made up of 13 amino acids. The covered CDR3 bases are TGTGCCAGCAGCTTGTTGGCAGGCAGCGAG. Its translation: CASSLLAGSE. The CDR3 in full is CASSLLAGSEQYF.

As to this clone: The sequence runs out 3 residues before the end of the CDR3; the remainder is reconstructed from the germline J gene. The chain carries TRBV7-2 and TRBJ2-7; TRBD2 is a possible D gene (6 bases). The V gene's germline CDR1 is SGHTA and CDR2 FQGNSA. The CDR3 is made up of 13 amino acids. With 4 bases removed from V and 6 bases from J, the gap between germline ends came to 13 bases. CDR3 sequence reads: CASSSLTSSEQYF. The CDR3 bases that were read are TGTGCCAGCAGCTCCTTAACTAGCTCCGAG. The variable domain in full, with the rest retrieved from reference TRBV7-2 and TRBJ2-7, is GAGVSQSPSNKVTEKGKDVELRCDPISGHTALYWYRQSLGQGLEFLIYFQGNSAPDKSGLPSDRFSAERTGGSVSTLTIQRTQQEDSAVYLCASSSLTSSEQYFGPGTRLTVT.

Points on this clone: The read gets to within 3 residues of the CDR3 end, and the germline J gene fills in the rest. V is TRBV30 and J is TRBJ2-7; D gene ambiguous. The V end was cut by 2 bases, the J end by 1 base, with 3 bases between. Germline CDR1 GTSNPN, CDR2 SVGIG (reference sequence). CDR3 length: 11 residues. CDR3 DNA, as far as it was read: TGTGCCTGGAGTCCTTCCTACGAG. Protein: CAWSPSYE. The CDR3 in full is CAWSPSYEQYF.

With regard to this clone: The missing CDR3 end, 3 residues past where the read stops, is filled in from the germline J gene. The genes are TRBV6-4 and TRBJ2-7; 8 nucleotides line up with TRBD2. Germline loops: CDR1 MRHNA, CDR2 SNTAGT. CDR3 length: 17 residues. The ends lost 0 bases at V and 4 bases at J; junction bases unmatched: 11. The CDR3 here is CASSDSKAGVFHYEQYF. The part of the CDR3 DNA that was read is TGTGCCAGCAGTGACTCCAAAGCGGGAGTATTTCATTACGAG.

Remarks on this clone: The read ends 3 residues before the CDR3 terminus; that terminus is restored from the germline J gene. This chain joins TRBV19 and TRBJ2-1; 10 nucleotides agree with TRBD2. After removal of 1 base from V and 7 bases from J, the junction contained 7 bases not matched to a gene. This CDR3 spans 16 amino acids. The germline CDR1 and CDR2 sequences are LNHDA and SQIVND (reference sequence). CDR3 bases read: TGTGCCAGTAGTATAGGGCTAGCGGGAGATTATAATGAG. This translates into CASSIGLAGDYNE. The whole CDR3 is CASSIGLAGDYNEQFF.

Comments on this clone: The read finishes 3 residues shy of the CDR3 end, and the germline J gene is used to complete it. The chain employs TRBV7-6 and TRBJ2-7; no firm D call. Trimming removed 1 base at V and 6 bases at J, with 10 bases between. Germline CDR1 and CDR2: SGHVS and FNYEAQ. There are 13 residues in the CDR3. The CDR3: CASSLGSSVEQYF. The part of the CDR3 DNA that was read is TGTGCCAGCAGCTTAGGTTCGTCAGTCGAG.

The sequenced part of the CDR3 DNA is TGTGCCAGCAGCGAGGGTGTCTCCTCAGGCGAAAAA. Protein: CASSEGVSSGEK. The complete CDR3 sequence is CASSEGVSSGEKLFF. The chain links TRBV5-4 to TRBJ1-4, with D uncertain. The read ends 3 residues before the CDR3 terminus; that terminus is restored from the germline J gene. Between the trimmed V and J ends, which lost 4 bases and 8 bases, there was a span of 18 bases. The CDR3 consists of 15 residues. Germline V gene sequence: CDR1 SGHNT, CDR2 YYREEE (reference sequence).

CDR3 loop: CASSFQGVPHGYTF. The sequenced CDR3 bases are TGTGCCAGCAGTTTCCAGGGGGTCCCCCATGGC. The rearrangement joins TRBV28 to TRBJ1-2, with 7 positions matching TRBD1. The read falls 3 residues short of the CDR3 end, and the missing part is taken from the germline J gene. CDR1 is MDHEN and CDR2 is SYDVKM in the germline V gene. This CDR3 region has 14 residues. V shed 3 bases, J shed 6 bases, and the junction held 7 bases outside the gene matches.

In the case of this clone: The read halts 3 residues ahead of the CDR3 end, with the missing end drawn from the germline J gene. The chain uses TRBV29-1 and TRBJ1-2; 10 bases are shared with TRBD1. This CDR3 comprises 13 residues. Germline V CDR1 and CDR2: SQVTM, ANQGSEA. CDR3 bases read: TGCAGCGTCGAACCCGGGACAGGGGACGGC. Its translation is CSVEPGTGDG. In full, the CDR3 is CSVEPGTGDGYTF.

Comment on this clone: The read ends 3 residues before the CDR3 terminus; that terminus is restored from the germline J gene. V gene TRBV7-6 combines with J gene TRBJ2-1; 9 bases agree with TRBD2. This CDR3 has 18 residues. Germline V gene lookup returns CDR1 SGHVS and CDR2 FNYEAQ. V shed 5 bases and J 2 bases; nucleotides not matched to a gene: 13. Incomplete CDR3 DNA: TGTGCCAGCAGCCACCCTGTGATAGCGGGAGAGACCTACAATGAG. Translation gives CASSHPVIAGETYNE. The entire CDR3 is CASSHPVIAGETYNEQFF.

About this clone itself: The sequenced fragment ends 3 residues before the CDR3 boundary, so the rest is inferred from the germline J gene. The V and J genes are TRBV20-1 and TRBJ2-7; TRBD1 is a possible D gene (6 bases). This CDR3 has 14 amino acids. Per germline, CDR1 DFQATT and CDR2 SNEGSKA (reference sequence). V was pared by 3 bases and J by 3 bases, with 15 bases between. The CDR3 bases that were read are TGCAGTGCTAGGCCCCACAGGGTTAACTACGAG. Translated, it gives CSARPHRVNYE. The full CDR3 protein reads CSARPHRVNYEQYF.

Worth noting for this clone: The CDR3 is cut off 3 residues early in the read; its end comes from the germline J gene. The chain is built from TRBV2 and TRBJ2-7; no reliable D call. Germline lookup yields CDR1 SNHLY and CDR2 FYNNEI. V lost 0 bases and J lost 2, with 8 bases in between. This CDR3 region has 14 residues. The part of the CDR3 DNA that was read is TGTGCCAGCAGTGAAGCTCCAGATACCTACGAG. Translated, it gives CASSEAPDTYE. The full CDR3 sequence reads CASSEAPDTYEQYF.

Turning to this clone: Read sequence stops 3 residues before the CDR3 end, and the germline J gene provides the missing end. V and J are TRBV7-9 and TRBJ2-7; D is uncertain. CDR1 and CDR2 from the germline V gene are SEHNR and FQNEAQ (reference sequence). The V gene lost 2 bases and the J gene lost 4 bases, with 12 bases spanning the gap. CDR3 length: 14 amino acids. This chain's CDR3 is CASSLSTQVYEQYF. CDR3 DNA, as far as it was read: TGTGCCAGCAGCTTATCAACACAAGTATACGAG.

In regard to this clone: The read is 3 residues too short to cover the CDR3 end, so that end is filled in from the germline J gene. The gene calls are TRBV7-9 and TRBJ2-5; D unresolved. Trimming shortened V by 5 bases and J by 4 bases, and 17 bases separated the two germline ends. Germline V lookup: CDR1 SEHNR, CDR2 FQNEAQ (reference sequence). The CDR3 spans 15 residues. The CDR3 sequence is CASSQVPDARETQYF. The part of the CDR3 DNA that was read is TGTGCCAGCAGCCAGGTTCCAGACGCTCGAGAGACC.

On this clone: The read terminates 3 residues ahead of where the CDR3 ends, so the germline J gene completes it. This sequence joins TRBV20-1 and TRBJ2-1; 11 nucleotides match TRBD2. Germline lookup yields CDR1 DFQATT and CDR2 SNEGSKA (reference sequence). The CDR3 has 14 residues. J was trimmed by 5 bases and V by 7 bases; bases with no gene match: 7. The CDR3 loop reads CSGPTSGKDNEQFF. The sequenced part of the CDR3 DNA is TGCAGTGGCCCGACTAGCGGGAAGGACAATGAG.

Comments on this clone: Read coverage stops 3 residues before the CDR3 terminus; the germline J gene supplies the remainder. V gene TRBV13 combines with J gene TRBJ2-3; 9 bases map to TRBD2. V lost 5 bases and J lost 3; bases outside the gene matches: 6. This CDR3 is built from 15 residues. Germline V gives CDR1 PRHDT, CDR2 FYEKMQ (reference sequence). The sequenced part of the CDR3 DNA is TGTGCCAGCAGCCAGAGACTAGCGGAAACAGATACG. Translated, it gives CASSQRLAETDT. The whole CDR3 region reads CASSQRLAETDTQYF.

About this clone: The CDR3 goes on 3 residues after the read ends, and that part is filled in from the germline J gene. The V gene is TRBV20-1, the J gene TRBJ2-7, with TRBD2 identical over 11 bases. Germline V gives CDR1 DFQATT, CDR2 SNEGSKA (reference sequence). With V trimmed by 2 bases and J by 0 bases, 3 bases remained unmatched. There are 15 residues in the CDR3. CDR3 region: CSARLAGGPSYEQYF. CDR3 DNA (partial): TGCAGTGCTAGACTAGCGGGAGGCCCCTCCTACGAG.

Turning to this clone: The CDR3 extends 3 residues past the end of the read, so its final part is completed from the germline J gene. The chain uses TRBV7-3 and TRBJ2-5; tentative D call: TRBD2 (6 bases). Germline CDR1 SGHTA, CDR2 FQGTGA. Deletions cut 5 bases from V and 5 bases from J, with 18 bases between. The CDR3 contains 15 residues. The DNA read from the CDR3 is TGTGCCAGCAGCCTCGGGGACGCTAGCGTGGAGACC. Translation gives CASSLGDASVET. Given in full, the CDR3 is CASSLGDASVETQYF.

On this clone itself: The DNA ends 3 residues before the CDR3 does, and the rest of the CDR3 is filled in from the germline J gene. The V and J genes are TRBV5-1 and TRBJ2-1; the match to TRBD2 covers 8 bases. The V gene's germline CDR1 is SGHRS and CDR2 YFSETQ. The length of the CDR3 is 16 residues. Unmatched junction bases numbered 5, after V lost 1 base and J lost 2 bases. CDR3 bases read: TGCGCCAGCAGCTTGCCGATAGCGGGACCCTACAATGAG. Protein sequence: CASSLPIAGPYNE. The CDR3 as a whole reads CASSLPIAGPYNEQFF.

Note on this clone: The read ends 3 residues before the CDR3 terminus; that terminus is restored from the germline J gene. The rearrangement links TRBV18 to TRBJ2-7; 9 bases are shared with TRBD1. Trimming at V came to 6 bases and at J to 5 bases, leaving 8 bases not matched to a gene. CDR1 and CDR2 from the germline V gene are KGHSH and LQKENI. The CDR3 sequence is 14 residues long. CDR3 loop: CASSAGTGLDEQYF. The covered CDR3 bases are TGTGCCAGCTCGGCCGGGACAGGGCTGGACGAG.

As for this clone: The CDR3 end lies 3 residues beyond the end of the read and is filled in from the germline J gene. The chain recombines TRBV7-6 with TRBJ2-7, with 10 bases identical to TRBD2. With 5 bases clipped from V and 3 bases from J, the junction kept 7 bases outside the gene matches. Germline V gene data show CDR1 as SGHVS and CDR2 as FNYEAQ. This CDR3 region has 15 residues. CDR3 region: CASSTRLAGRYEQYF. The covered CDR3 bases are TGTGCCAGCAGCACCCGACTAGCGGGCCGCTACGAG.

A word on this clone: Read sequence stops 3 residues before the CDR3 end, and the germline J gene provides the missing end. The rearrangement links TRBV7-9 to TRBJ1-1; 7 nucleotides align to TRBD1. Trimming at V came to 2 bases and at J to 4 bases, leaving 7 bases not matched to a gene. The CDR3 extends over 15 amino acids. CDR1 is SEHNR, CDR2 FQNEAQ, per germline (reference sequence). This CDR3 is CASSLLQGFGTEAFF. The CDR3 bases that were read are TGTGCCAGCAGCTTACTACAGGGGTTCGGCACTGAA.

In the case of this clone: The DNA ends 3 residues before the CDR3 does, and the rest of the CDR3 is filled in from the germline J gene. The J gene is TRBJ2-7, the V gene TRBV5-6; D is possibly TRBD1 or TRBD2 (6 bases each). Trimming left V 5 bases short and J 5 bases short, with 20 bases between. Looked up from germline, CDR1 is SGHDT and CDR2 is YYEEEE. The CDR3 consists of 15 residues. The CDR3 region is CASRLRDTVYDEQYF. Incomplete CDR3 DNA: TGTGCCAGCAGGCTGCGGGACACCGTTTACGACGAG.

A remark on this clone: The read comes to an end 3 residues before the CDR3 does, leaving the germline J gene to fill in the end. The rearrangement uses TRBV6-2 or TRBV6-3 and TRBJ2-3; 14 bases map to TRBD2. V was pared by 6 bases and J by 2 bases, with 4 bases of the junction left unmatched. Germline lookup yields CDR1 MNHEY and CDR2 SVGEGT. The CDR3 contains 16 residues. CDR3 region: CASSGLAGGPTDTQYF. CDR3 bases read: TGTGCCAGCAGCGGACTAGCGGGAGGTCCCACAGATACG.

As to this clone: The CDR3 is cut off 3 residues early in the read; its end comes from the germline J gene. J is TRBJ1-2 and V is TRBV4-1; 9 bases map to TRBD1. Germline values: CDR1 MGHRA, CDR2 YSYEKL. There are 15 residues in the CDR3. The part of the CDR3 DNA that was read is TGCGCCAGCAGCCAAGGCCCCGGGACAGGGCCGGGC. Residues: CASSQGPGTGPG. The full CDR3 reads CASSQGPGTGPGYTF.

A word on this clone: The CDR3 end is not reached by the read, which stops 3 residues before it; the germline J gene fills it in. This chain joins TRBV30 and TRBJ2-3; 10 positions match TRBD2. J gave up 4 bases and V 0 bases, and 1 base lay outside the gene matches. Germline V gives CDR1 GTSNPN, CDR2 SVGIG (reference sequence). The CDR3 consists of 14 residues. This chain's CDR3 is CAWSVLAGPDTQYF. The DNA read from the CDR3 is TGTGCCTGGAGTGTACTAGCGGGACCAGATACG.

About this clone: From the germline J gene comes the end of the CDR3, since the read stops 3 residues before it. The genes are TRBV4-1 and TRBJ2-7, with 7 bases lining up with TRBD2. Germline CDR1 MGHRA, CDR2 YSYEKL. Losses at the gene ends were 0 bases for V and 2 bases for J; bases not matched to a gene: 1. CDR3 length: 14 amino acids. CDR3 DNA (partial): TGCGCCAGCAGCCAAGAGGGGGGGGCCTACGAG. It translates to CASSQEGGAYE. The whole CDR3 is CASSQEGGAYEQYF.